The clone carrying this TCR beta chain was seen a handful of times. Its antigen is not identified. Every donor was a healthy person donating bone marrow. The data originate from a study of cytomegalovirus exposure and HLA in healthy donors. Study as a whole: Out of fewer than 400 genotyped donors, around 80% belonged to the Caucasian-associated ancestry cluster. Study observations and caveats: Earlier analysis yielded a pattern in which most TCR beta V segments were productive about 90% or about 30% of the time. Most TCR sequences proved rare, with some public TCRs found in many donors.

PCR involved 60 Vbeta and 13 Jbeta primers. Profiled with immunoSEQ multiplex PCR; TCRdb holds only in-frame clones, not every one. The sample lists under 150,000 clones, 70% to 85% seen once, with approximately 2.5% in the top ten. This CDR3 comprises 11 residues. From germline, CDR1 is GTSNPN and CDR2 SVGIG (reference sequence). V trimming: 4 bases; J trimming: 6 bases; junction bases outside the gene matches: 3. Material for sequencing was PBMCs. This chain joins TRBV30 and TRBJ2-7; 7 positions match TRBD2. The clonotype was recovered from a man aged 50 to 60 in good health and CMV-seronegative. Written as DNA, the CDR3 is TGTGCCTGGACCTGGGAGGGCGAGCAGTACTTC. Residues: CAWTWEGEQYF.